Below are 14 T cell receptor beta chains sequenced from a single sample in a study of blood T cell repertoires in COVID-19. Repertoires were generated with immunoSEQ multiplex PCR, while TCRdb's copy carries only in-frame clones and drops some. The table has about 270,000 clones, 75% to 90% seen once; the top ten hold over 3.5%. Sequencing was performed on PBMCs or T cells enriched from blood (not recorded which). All receptors come from a woman between 25 and 40 years old with acute COVID-19.

The chain employs TRBV4-2 and TRBJ2-2; 11 nucleotides match TRBD2. The germline CDR1 and CDR2 sequences are LGHNA and YNFKEQ. V was clipped by 0 bases and J by 5 bases; unmatched bases: 8. CDR3 length: 18 amino acids. CDR3 loop: CASSQEVELAGVTGELFF. CDR3 sequence (DNA): TGTGCCAGCAGCCAAGAAGTCGAACTAGCGGGAGTGACCGGGGAGCTGTTTTTT.

The genes are TRBV7-9 and TRBJ2-5; D ambiguous. The CDR3 is made up of 13 amino acids. The V end lost 3 bases, the J end lost 5 bases, and 10 bases lay between the germline ends. The germline gives CDR1 SEHNR, CDR2 FQNEAQ (reference sequence). The CDR3 region has the DNA TGTGCCAGCAGCTTCGCAGGATGGGAGACCCAGTACTTC. It codes for CASSFAGWETQYF.

The V gene is TRBV11-2, the J gene TRBJ2-3, with TRBD2 identical over 8 bases. V was pared by 1 base and J by 2 bases, with 14 bases of the junction left unmatched. Germline values: CDR1 SGHAT, CDR2 FQNNGV. The CDR3 contains 19 residues. CDR3 sequence reads: CASSLVSLGLAGPTDTQYF. In DNA, the CDR3 is TGTGCCAGCAGCTTAGTAAGTCTCGGGCTAGCGGGCCCCACAGATACGCAGTATTTT. Using reference TRBV11-2 and TRBJ2-3 for the parts outside the CDR3, the full variable domain is EAGVAQSPRYKIIEKRQSVAFWCNPISGHATLYWYQQILGQGPKLLIQFQNNGVVDDSQLPKDRFSAERLKGVDSTLKIQPAKLEDSAVYLCASSLVSLGLAGPTDTQYFGPGTRLTVL.

The chain links TRBV4-3 to TRBJ2-3; possibly TRBD2 for D (5 bases). Trimming shortened V by 1 base and J by 9 bases, and 14 bases separated the two germline ends. There are 14 residues in the CDR3. Looked up from germline, CDR1 is LGHNA and CDR2 is YSLEER. In DNA, the CDR3 is TGCGCCAGCAGCCAAGCCCTCCCTAGCACAACGCAGTATTTT. This sequence encodes CASSQALPSTTQYF.

This clone was detected once. The chain uses TRBV5-1 and TRBJ2-5; 13 positions agree with TRBD2. The CDR3 has 18 residues. The V and J ends lost 5 bases and 4 bases, in that order; junction bases with no gene match: 14. Per germline, CDR1 SGHRS and CDR2 YFSETQ. CDR3 bases: TGCGCCAGCAGACCCATCGGGACTAGCGGGACCCCCCCAGAGACCCAGTACTTC. As protein: CASRPIGTSGTPPETQYF.

The J gene is TRBJ2-6, the V gene TRBV7-3; no clear D. Germline-derived CDR1 and CDR2 are SGHTA and FQGTGA. The CDR3 has 14 residues. V gave up 5 bases and J gave up 1 base, with 6 bases separating them. The CDR3 DNA is TGTGCCAGCAGCGCGGCGTCTGGGGCCAACGTCCTGACTTTC. This encodes CASSAASGANVLTF.

This chain connects TRBV30 to TRBJ1-6; D remains unclear. V lost 5 bases to trimming and J lost 6 bases, with 14 bases between them. Germline loops: CDR1 GTSNPN, CDR2 SVGIG (reference sequence). The CDR3 covers 14 residues. The CDR3 coding sequence is TGTGCCTGGGGAGTTGGAGGGTTTAATTCACCCCTCCACTTT. Translating gives CAWGVGGFNSPLHF.

The genes are TRBV5-8 and TRBJ1-1; D remains unclear. Trimming left V 3 bases short and J 1 base short, with 7 bases between. The CDR3 is 13 residues long. Germline V gene sequence: CDR1 SGHTS, CDR2 YDEGEE. CDR3: CASSSEENTEAFF. The CDR3 DNA follows: TGTGCCAGCAGCTCCGAGGAGAACACTGAAGCTTTCTTT.

The chain uses TRBV6-2 or TRBV6-3 and TRBJ2-1; 8 nucleotides match TRBD2. Germline assignment: CDR1 MNHEY and CDR2 SVGEGT. V shed 4 bases, J shed 7 bases, and the junction held 9 bases outside the gene matches. This CDR3 has 15 residues. CDR3 DNA sequence: TGTGCCAGCAGTTCCGGGACTAGTGAGTTGAATGAGCAGTTCTTC. Residues: CASSSGTSELNEQFF.

The rearrangement joins TRBV9 to TRBJ2-4; TRBD1 is a possible D gene (6 bases). Trimming shortened V by 4 bases and J by 8 bases, and 13 bases separated the two germline ends. CDR1 SGDLS and CDR2 YYNGEE come from the germline V gene. This CDR3 is built from 13 residues. The CDR3 DNA reads as TGTGCCAGCAGCCCCAGAGAGGGGGACATTCAGTACTTC. Amino acids: CASSPREGDIQYF.

The chain links TRBV11-2 to TRBJ2-3, with a weak D call TRBD1 (5 bases). Per germline, CDR1 SGHAT and CDR2 FQNNGV. Trimming removed 0 bases from V and 2 bases from J, with 18 bases in between. This CDR3 spans 18 amino acids. DNA for the CDR3: TGTGCCAGCAGCTTAGATCAGACAGTCAAGTTATACACAGATACGCAGTATTTT. Translation: CASSLDQTVKLYTDTQYF.

The V call is TRBV28, the J call TRBJ1-2; 9 nucleotides align to TRBD1. Trimming took 6 bases from V and 5 from J; bases not matched to a gene: 10. Germline CDR1 MDHEN, CDR2 SYDVKM. The CDR3 runs to 15 residues. The CDR3 sequence: CASSLGTGRGYGYTF. In DNA, the CDR3 is TGTGCCAGCAGCCTTGGGACAGGGCGAGGGTATGGCTACACCTTC.

CDR3: CASSLGVSQPQHF. DNA for the CDR3: TGTGCCAGCAGTTTGGGCGTCTCTCAGCCCCAGCATTTT. The V and J genes are TRBV27 and TRBJ1-5, with D unclear. Trimming removed 3 bases from V and 6 bases from J, with 9 bases in between. The CDR3 sequence is 13 residues long. From germline, CDR1 is MNHEY and CDR2 SMNVEV (reference sequence).

The rearrangement links TRBV28 to TRBJ2-7; D is unresolved. Deletions cut 4 bases from V and 6 bases from J, with 7 bases between. Germline V lookup: CDR1 MDHEN, CDR2 SYDVKM. The CDR3 spans 11 residues. DNA for the CDR3: TGTGCCAGCAGTTATATTCTCGAGCAGTACTTC. It specifies CASSYILEQYF. The variable domain in full, completed from reference TRBV28 and TRBJ2-7, reads DVKVTQSSRYLVKRTGEKVFLECVQDMDHENMFWYRQDPGLGLRLIYFSYDVKMKEKGDIPEGYSVSREKKERFSLILESASTNQTSMYLCASSYILEQYFGPGTRLTVT.